This passage covers 6 T cell receptor beta chains from one sample sequenced in a study of blood T cell repertoires in COVID-19. Measured with immunoSEQ multiplex PCR; TCRdb has only the in-frame clones, and not every one. The sample lists some 400,000 clones; about 89% were seen once. The specimen sequenced was PBMCs or T cells enriched from blood (not recorded which). Receptor source: a middle-aged woman who had been exposed to COVID-19.

The chain combines TRBV6-5 with TRBJ2-3; the match to TRBD1 covers 9 bases. From germline, CDR1 is MNHEY and CDR2 SVGAGI. The length of the CDR3 is 15 residues. Trimming removed 5 bases from V and 2 bases from J; junction bases left unmatched: 5. The CDR3 loop is CASSTGTGSTDTQYF. In nucleotides, the CDR3 is TGTGCCAGCAGTACCGGGACAGGGTCCACAGATACGCAGTATTTT.

The chain joins TRBV7-3 to TRBJ2-2, with 7 bases matching TRBD1. The germline V gene has CDR1 SGHTA and CDR2 FQGTGA. Trimming cost V 4 bases and J 4 bases; bases outside gene matches: 12. This CDR3 has 17 residues. CDR3 DNA sequence: TGTGCCAGCAGCTCAATTGCAGGGGGAATGGGCACCGGGGAGCTGTTTTTT. Amino acids: CASSSIAGGMGTGELFF.

This clone was counted a single time. The V call is TRBV6-5, the J call TRBJ2-5; 12 bases are a match to TRBD2. The J segment lost 0 bases and the V segment lost 7 bases, leaving 3 bases of the junction unmatched. The CDR3 totals 15 residues. Germline V gene data show CDR1 as MNHEY and CDR2 as SVGAGI. The CDR3 loop is CASNRLAGDQETQYF. The CDR3 DNA is TGTGCCAGCAACAGACTAGCGGGGGACCAAGAGACCCAGTACTTC.

J is TRBJ1-3 and V is TRBV19; D unclear. This CDR3 is 13 amino acids long. V lost 10 bases, J lost 4 bases, and 14 bases lay in between. The germline V gene has CDR1 LNHDA and CDR2 SQIVND (reference sequence). CDR3 bases: TGTGCCATCGAAGGAGTGTGGGGAAACACCATATATTTT. Protein sequence: CAIEGVWGNTIYF.

V usage is TRBV9 and J usage is TRBJ1-2; D gene uncertain. V shed 4 bases and J shed 1 base, with 8 bases lying between them. CDR3 length: 13 residues. Per germline, CDR1 SGDLS and CDR2 YYNGEE. The CDR3 DNA sequence: TGTGCCAGCAGCCCGGGGAATAACTATGGCTACACCTTC. It is translated as CASSPGNNYGYTF.

This clone was picked up one time. This chain links TRBV27 with TRBJ1-2, with D uncertain. Germline V gene data show CDR1 as MNHEY and CDR2 as SMNVEV (reference sequence). The V end lost 3 bases, the J end lost 0 bases, and 8 bases lay between the germline ends. CDR3 length: 14 residues. The CDR3 reads CASSFSPTNYGYTF. CDR3 coding DNA: TGTGCCAGCAGTTTCTCCCCTACTAACTATGGCTACACCTTC.